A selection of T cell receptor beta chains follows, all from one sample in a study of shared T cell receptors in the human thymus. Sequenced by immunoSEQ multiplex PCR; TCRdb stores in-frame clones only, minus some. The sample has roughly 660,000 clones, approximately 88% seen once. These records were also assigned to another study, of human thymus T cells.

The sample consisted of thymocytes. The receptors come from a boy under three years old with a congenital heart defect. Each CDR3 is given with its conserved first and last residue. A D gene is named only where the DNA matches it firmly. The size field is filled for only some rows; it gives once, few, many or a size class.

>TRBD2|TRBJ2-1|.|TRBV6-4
CASSEGLAGGLKFF
TGTGCCAGCAGTGAGGGATTAGCGGGAGGCCTAAAGTTCTTC
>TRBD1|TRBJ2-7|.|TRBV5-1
CASSRGQDRLTYEQYF
TGCGCCAGCAGCCGGGGACAGGACCGACTTACCTACGAGCAGTACTTC
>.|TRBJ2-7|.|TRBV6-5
CATLATSSYEQYF
TGTGCCACCCTAGCGACTAGCTCCTACGAGCAGTACTTC
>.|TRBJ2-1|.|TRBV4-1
CASSPNVANEQFF
TGCGCCAGCAGCCCAAATGTGGCCAATGAGCAGTTCTTC
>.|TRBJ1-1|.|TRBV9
CASSVGTWGDTEAFF
TGTGCCAGCAGCGTAGGGACATGGGGGGACACTGAAGCTTTCTTT
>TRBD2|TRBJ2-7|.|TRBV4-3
CASSQDSEREWYEQYF
TGCGCCAGCAGCCAAGATTCGGAGCGGGAGTGGTACGAGCAGTACTTC
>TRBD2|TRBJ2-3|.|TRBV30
CAWRTSGSTDTQYF
TGTGCCTGGAGGACTAGCGGAAGCACAGATACGCAGTATTTT
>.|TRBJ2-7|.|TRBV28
CASSQSSSPAGPTYEQYF
TGTGCCAGCAGTCAGTCCTCATCCCCTGCGGGGCCGACCTACGAGCAGTACTTC
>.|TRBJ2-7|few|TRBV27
CASRYRGGGSSYEQYF
TGTGCCAGCAGATACAGGGGAGGAGGGAGCTCCTACGAGCAGTACTTC
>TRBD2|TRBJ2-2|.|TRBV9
CASRGTPGLAGETGELFF
TGTGCCAGCAGGGGGACCCCCGGGCTAGCGGGAGAGACCGGGGAGCTGTTTTTT
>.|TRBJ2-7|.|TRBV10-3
CAISESGPPLSYEQYF
TGTGCCATCAGTGAGTCGGGGCCTCCCCTCTCCTACGAGCAGTACTTC
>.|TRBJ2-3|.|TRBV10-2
CASRPDWGTDTQYF
TGCGCCAGCAGGCCGGACTGGGGAACAGATACGCAGTATTTT
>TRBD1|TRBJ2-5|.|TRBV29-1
CSVEGQQETQYF
TGCAGCGTTGAGGGACAGCAAGAGACCCAGTACTTC